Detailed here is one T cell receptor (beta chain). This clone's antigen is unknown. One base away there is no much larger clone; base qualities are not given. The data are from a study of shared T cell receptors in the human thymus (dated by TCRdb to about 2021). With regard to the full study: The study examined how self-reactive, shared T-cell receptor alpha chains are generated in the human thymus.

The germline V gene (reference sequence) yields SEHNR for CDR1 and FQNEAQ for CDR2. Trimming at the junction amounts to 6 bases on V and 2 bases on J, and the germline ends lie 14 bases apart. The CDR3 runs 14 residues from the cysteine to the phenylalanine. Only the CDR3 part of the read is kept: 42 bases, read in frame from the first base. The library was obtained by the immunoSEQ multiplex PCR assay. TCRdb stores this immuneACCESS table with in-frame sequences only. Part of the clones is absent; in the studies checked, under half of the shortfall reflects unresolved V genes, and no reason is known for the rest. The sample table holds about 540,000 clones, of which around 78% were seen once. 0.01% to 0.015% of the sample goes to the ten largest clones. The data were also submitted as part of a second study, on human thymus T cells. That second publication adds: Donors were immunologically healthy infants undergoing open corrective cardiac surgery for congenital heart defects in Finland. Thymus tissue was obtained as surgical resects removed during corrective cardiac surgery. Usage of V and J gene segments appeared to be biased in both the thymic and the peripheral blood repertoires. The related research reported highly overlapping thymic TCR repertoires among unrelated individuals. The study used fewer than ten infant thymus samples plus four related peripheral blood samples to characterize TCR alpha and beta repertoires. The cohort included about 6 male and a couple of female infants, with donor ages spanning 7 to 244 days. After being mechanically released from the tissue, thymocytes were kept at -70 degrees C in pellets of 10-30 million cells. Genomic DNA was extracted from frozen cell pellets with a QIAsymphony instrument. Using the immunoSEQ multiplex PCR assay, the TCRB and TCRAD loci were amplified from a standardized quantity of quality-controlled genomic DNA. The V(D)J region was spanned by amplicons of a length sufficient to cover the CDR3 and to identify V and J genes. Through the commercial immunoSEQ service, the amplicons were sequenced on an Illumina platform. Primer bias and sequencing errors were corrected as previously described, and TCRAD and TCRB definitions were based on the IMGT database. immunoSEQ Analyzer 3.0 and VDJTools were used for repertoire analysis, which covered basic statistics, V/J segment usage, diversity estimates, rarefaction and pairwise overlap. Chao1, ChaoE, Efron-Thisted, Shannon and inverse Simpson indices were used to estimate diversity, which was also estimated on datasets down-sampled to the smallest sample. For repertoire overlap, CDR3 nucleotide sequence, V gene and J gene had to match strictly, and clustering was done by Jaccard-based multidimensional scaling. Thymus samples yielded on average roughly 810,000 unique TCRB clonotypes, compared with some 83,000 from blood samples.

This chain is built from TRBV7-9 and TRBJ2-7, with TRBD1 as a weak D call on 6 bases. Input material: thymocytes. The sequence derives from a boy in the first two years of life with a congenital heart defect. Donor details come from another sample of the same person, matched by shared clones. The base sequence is TGTGCCAGCAGTCAAAAGGGGGAACCCTACGAGCAGTACTTC. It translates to CASSQKGEPYEQYF.